This T cell receptor beta chain was retrieved from a study of a mutant IDH1 vaccine in newly diagnosed glioma. Study as a whole: Vaccine dosing followed radiotherapy by 4-6 weeks, or accompanied temozolomide cycles. Study-wide results and limits: There seemed to be no relation between pseudoprogression and changes in top peripheral T cell clonotypes.

Time point denoted: week 11, during vaccination. In every dose of vaccine, 300 ug of mutant IDH1 20-mer peptide was given alongside topical imiquimod. Note on this clone: Its specificity is unknown.

Germline assignment: CDR1 SGHTS and CDR2 YDEGEE. The V gene end was trimmed by 0 bases and the J gene end by 4 bases; junction bases not matched to a gene: 3. The CDR3 covers 15 residues. The repertoire was sequenced with immunoSEQ multiplex PCR; TCRdb's copy has only in-frame clones and lacks some. The data hold 110,000 or so clones, with around 90% observed a single time. V is TRBV5-8 and J is TRBJ2-1; 8 bases map to TRBD2. The clonotype was recovered from a woman in her forties or fifties with glioma. Sequencing used PBMCs, obtained from a glioma patient whose treatment included an IDH1 peptide vaccine. CDR3 region: CASSLGGRFYNEQFF. Written as DNA, the CDR3 is TGTGCCAGCAGCTTGGGCGGGAGGTTTTACAATGAGCAGTTCTTC.